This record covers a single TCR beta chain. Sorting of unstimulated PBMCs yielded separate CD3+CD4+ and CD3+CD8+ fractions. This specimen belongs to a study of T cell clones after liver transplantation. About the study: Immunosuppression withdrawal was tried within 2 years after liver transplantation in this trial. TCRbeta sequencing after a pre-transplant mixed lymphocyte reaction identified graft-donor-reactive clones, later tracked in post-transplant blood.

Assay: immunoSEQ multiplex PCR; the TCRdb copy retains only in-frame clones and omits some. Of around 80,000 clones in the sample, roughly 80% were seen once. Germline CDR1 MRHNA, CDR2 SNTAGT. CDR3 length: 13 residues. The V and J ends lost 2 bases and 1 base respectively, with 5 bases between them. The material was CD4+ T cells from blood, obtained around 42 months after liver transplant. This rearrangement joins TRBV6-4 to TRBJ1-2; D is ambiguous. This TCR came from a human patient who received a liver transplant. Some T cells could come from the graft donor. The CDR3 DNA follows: TGTGCCAGCAGTGACGGGAATAACTATGGCTACACCTTC. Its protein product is CASSDGNNYGYTF.